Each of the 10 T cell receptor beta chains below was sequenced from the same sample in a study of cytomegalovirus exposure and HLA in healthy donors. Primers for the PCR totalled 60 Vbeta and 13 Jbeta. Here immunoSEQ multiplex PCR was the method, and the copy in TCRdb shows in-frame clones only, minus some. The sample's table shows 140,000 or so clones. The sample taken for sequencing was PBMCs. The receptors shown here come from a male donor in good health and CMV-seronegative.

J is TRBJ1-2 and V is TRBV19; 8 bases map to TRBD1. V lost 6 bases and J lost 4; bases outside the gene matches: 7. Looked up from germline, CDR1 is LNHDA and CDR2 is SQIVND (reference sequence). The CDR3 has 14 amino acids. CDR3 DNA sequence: TGTGCCAGTAGCGCCGGGACAGGTCTCTATGGCTACACCTTC. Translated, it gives CASSAGTGLYGYTF.

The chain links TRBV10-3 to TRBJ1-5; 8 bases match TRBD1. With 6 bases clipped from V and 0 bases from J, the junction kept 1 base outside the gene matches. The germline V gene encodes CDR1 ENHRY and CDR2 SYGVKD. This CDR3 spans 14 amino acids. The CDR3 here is CAIRTGDSNQPQHF. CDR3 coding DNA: TGTGCCATCAGGACAGGGGATAGCAATCAGCCCCAGCATTTT.

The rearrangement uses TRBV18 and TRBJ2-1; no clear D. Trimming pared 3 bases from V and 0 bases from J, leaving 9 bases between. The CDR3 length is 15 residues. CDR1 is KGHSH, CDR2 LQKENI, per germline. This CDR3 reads CASSPGLSSYNEQFF. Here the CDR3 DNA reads TGTGCCAGCTCACCCGGTTTATCCTCCTACAATGAGCAGTTCTTC.

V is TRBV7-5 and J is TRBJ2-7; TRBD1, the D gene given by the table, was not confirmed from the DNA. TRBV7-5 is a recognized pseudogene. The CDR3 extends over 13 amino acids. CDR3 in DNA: TGTGCCAGAAGCCCACCAGGTACCAACGAGCAGTACTTC. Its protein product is CARSPPGTNEQYF.

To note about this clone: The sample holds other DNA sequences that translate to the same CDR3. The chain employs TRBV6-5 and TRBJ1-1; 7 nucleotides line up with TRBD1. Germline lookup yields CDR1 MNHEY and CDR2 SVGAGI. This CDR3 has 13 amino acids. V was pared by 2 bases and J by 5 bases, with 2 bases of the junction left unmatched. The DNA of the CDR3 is TGTGCCAGCAGTTACCCAGGGGGAACTGAAGCTTTCTTT. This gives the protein CASSYPGGTEAFF.

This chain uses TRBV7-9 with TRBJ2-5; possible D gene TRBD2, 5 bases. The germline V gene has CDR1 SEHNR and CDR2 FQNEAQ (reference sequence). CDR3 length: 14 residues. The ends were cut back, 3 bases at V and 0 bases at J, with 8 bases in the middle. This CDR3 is CASSFARDQETQYF. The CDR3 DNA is TGTGCCAGCAGCTTTGCGAGGGACCAAGAGACCCAGTACTTC.

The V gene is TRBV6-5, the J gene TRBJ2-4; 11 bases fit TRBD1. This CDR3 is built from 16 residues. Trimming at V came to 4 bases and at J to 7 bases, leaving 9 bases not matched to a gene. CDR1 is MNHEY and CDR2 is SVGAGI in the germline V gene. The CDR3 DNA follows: TGTGCCAGCAGTTCGGGACAGGGGGGGGTTACTAACATTCAGTACTTC. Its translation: CASSSGQGGVTNIQYF.

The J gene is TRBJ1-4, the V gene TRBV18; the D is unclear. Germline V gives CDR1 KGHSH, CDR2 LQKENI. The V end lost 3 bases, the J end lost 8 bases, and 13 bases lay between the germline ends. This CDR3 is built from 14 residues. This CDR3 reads CASSPVADGEKLFF. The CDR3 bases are TGTGCCAGCTCACCCGTAGCAGACGGCGAAAAACTGTTTTTT. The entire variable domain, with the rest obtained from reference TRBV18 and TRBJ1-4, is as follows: NAGVMQNPRHLVRRRGQEARLRCSPMKGHSHVYWYRQLPEEGLKFMVYLQKENIIDESGMPKERFSAEFPKEGPSILRIQQVVRGDSAAYFCASSPVADGEKLFFGSGTQLSVL.

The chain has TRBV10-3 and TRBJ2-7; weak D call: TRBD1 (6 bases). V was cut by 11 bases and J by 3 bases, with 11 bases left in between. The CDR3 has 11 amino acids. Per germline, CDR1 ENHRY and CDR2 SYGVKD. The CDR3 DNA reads TGTGCCTCCATGGACAGCTACGAGCAGTACTTC. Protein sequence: CASMDSYEQYF.

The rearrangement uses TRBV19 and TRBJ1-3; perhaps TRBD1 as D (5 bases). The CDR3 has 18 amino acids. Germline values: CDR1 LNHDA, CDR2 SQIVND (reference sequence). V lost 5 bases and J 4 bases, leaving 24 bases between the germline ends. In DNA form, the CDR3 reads TGTGCCAGTAGTCCCAGCACCGGGCAGGGTTCGTTCGGAAACACCATATATTTT. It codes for CASSPSTGQGSFGNTIYF.